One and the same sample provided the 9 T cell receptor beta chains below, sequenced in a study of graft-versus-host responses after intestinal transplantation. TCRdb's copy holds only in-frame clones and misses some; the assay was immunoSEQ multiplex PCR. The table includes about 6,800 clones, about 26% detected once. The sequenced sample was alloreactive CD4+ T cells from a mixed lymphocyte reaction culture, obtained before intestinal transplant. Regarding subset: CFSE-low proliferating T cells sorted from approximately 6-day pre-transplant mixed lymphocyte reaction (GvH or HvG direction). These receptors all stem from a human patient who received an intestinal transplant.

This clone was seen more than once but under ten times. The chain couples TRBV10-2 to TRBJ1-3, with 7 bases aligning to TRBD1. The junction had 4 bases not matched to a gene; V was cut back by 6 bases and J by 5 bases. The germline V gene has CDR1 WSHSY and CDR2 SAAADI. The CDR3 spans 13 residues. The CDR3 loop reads CASSPTGRNTIYF. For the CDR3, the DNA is TGCGCCAGCAGCCCGACAGGGAGAAACACCATATATTTT.

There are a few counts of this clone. CDR3 sequence: CASRSQDSYEQYF. CDR3 coding DNA: TGTGCCTCCCGCTCACAGGACTCCTACGAGCAGTACTTC. The rearrangement uses TRBV6-5 and TRBJ2-7, with D perhaps TRBD1 (5 bases). Germline V gene lookup returns CDR1 MNHEY and CDR2 SVGAGI. The CDR3 totals 13 residues. Deletions cut 11 bases from V and 0 bases from J, with 14 bases between.

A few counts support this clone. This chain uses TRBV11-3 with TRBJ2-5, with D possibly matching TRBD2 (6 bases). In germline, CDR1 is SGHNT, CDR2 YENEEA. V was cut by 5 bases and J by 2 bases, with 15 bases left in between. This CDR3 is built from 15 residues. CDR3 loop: CASSRGRNLQETQYF. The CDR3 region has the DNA TGTGCCAGCAGCCGGGGGAGAAATCTTCAAGAGACCCAGTACTTC.

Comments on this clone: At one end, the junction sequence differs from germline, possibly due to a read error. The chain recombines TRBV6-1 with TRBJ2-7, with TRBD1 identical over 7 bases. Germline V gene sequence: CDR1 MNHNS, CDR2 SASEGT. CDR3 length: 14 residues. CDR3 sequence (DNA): TGTGCCATCAGTGAAATAGGGGGCGGTTACGAGCAGTACTTC. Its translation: CAISEIGGGYEQYF.

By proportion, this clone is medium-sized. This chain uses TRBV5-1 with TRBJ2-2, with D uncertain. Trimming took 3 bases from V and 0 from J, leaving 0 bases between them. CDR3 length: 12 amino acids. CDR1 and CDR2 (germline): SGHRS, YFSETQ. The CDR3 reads CASSSNTGELFF. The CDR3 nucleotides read TGCGCCAGCAGCTCGAACACCGGGGAGCTGTTTTTT. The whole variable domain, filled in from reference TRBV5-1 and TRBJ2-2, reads KAGVTQTPRYLIKTRGQQVTLSCSPISGHRSVSWYQQTPGQGLQFLFEYFSETQRNKGNFPGRFSGRQFSNSRSEMNVSTLELGDSALYLCASSSNTGELFFGEGSRLTVL.

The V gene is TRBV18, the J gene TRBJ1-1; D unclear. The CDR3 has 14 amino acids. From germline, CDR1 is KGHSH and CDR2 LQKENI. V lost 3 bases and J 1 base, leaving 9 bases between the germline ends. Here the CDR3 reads CASSPNPGNTEAFF. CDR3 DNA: TGTGCCAGCTCACCGAATCCGGGGAACACTGAAGCTTTCTTT. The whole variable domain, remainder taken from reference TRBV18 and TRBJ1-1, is NAGVMQNPRHLVRRRGQEARLRCSPMKGHSHVYWYRQLPEEGLKFMVYLQKENIIDESGMPKERFSAEFPKEGPSILRIQQVVRGDSAAYFCASSPNPGNTEAFFGQGTRLTVV.

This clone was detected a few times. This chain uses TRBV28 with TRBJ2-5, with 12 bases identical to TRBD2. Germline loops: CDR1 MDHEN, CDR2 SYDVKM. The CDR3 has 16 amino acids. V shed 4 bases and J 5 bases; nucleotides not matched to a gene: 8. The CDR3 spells CASSSTSGRADETQYF. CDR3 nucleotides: TGTGCCAGCAGTTCGACTAGCGGGAGAGCTGATGAGACCCAGTACTTC.

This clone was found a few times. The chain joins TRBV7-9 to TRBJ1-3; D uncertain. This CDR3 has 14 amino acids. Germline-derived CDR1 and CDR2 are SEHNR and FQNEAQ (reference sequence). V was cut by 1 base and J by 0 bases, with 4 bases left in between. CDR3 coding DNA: TGTGCCAGCAGCTTAGGCAACTCTGGAAACACCATATATTTT. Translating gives CASSLGNSGNTIYF.

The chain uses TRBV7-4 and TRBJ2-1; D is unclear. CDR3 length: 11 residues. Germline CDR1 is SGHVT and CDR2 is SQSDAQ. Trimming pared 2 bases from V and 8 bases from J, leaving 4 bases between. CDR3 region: CASSLHYEQFF. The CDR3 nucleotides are TGTGCCAGCAGCTTACATTATGAGCAGTTCTTC.